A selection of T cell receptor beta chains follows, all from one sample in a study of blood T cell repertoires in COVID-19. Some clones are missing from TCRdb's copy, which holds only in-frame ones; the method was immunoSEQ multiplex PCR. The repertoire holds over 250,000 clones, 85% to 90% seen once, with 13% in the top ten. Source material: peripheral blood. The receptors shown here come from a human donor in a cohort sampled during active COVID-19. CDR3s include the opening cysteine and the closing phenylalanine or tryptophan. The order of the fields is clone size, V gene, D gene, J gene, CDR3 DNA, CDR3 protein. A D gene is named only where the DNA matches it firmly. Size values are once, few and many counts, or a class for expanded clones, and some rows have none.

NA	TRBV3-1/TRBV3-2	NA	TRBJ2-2	TGTGCCAGCAGCCAAGAAGTAGTAACGGGCGGGGAGCTGTTTTTT	CASSQEVVTGGELFF
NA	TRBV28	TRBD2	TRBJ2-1	TGTGCCAGCAGTTCCCCGGGACTAGCGGGGTACAATGAGCAGTTCTTC	CASSSPGLAGYNEQFF
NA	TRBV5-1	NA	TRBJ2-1	TGCGCCAGCAGCTTTACAGAACGGTCCTACAATGAGCAGTTCTTC	CASSFTERSYNEQFF
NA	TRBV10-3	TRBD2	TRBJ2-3	TGTGCCATCAGCGGGGGACTAGGAGACCCAGATACGCAGTATTTT	CAISGGLGDPDTQYF
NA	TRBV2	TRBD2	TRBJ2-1	TGTGCCAGCAGCCCCCCTGGACTAGCCTATGAGCAGTTCTTC	CASSPPGLAYEQFF
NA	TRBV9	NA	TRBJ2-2	TGTGCCAGCAGCTCGGGCGGACACCCGAACACCGGGGAGCTGTTTTTT	CASSSGGHPNTGELFF
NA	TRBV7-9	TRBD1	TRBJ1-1	TGTGCCAGCAGCCGGGACAGGGGGAAAGCTTTCTTT	CASSRDRGKAFF
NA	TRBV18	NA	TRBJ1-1	TGTGCCAGCTCACTCAGTAGTGCAGGGGCGAACACTGAAGCTTTCTTT	CASSLSSAGANTEAFF
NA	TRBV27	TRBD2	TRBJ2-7	TGTGCCAGCAGTTTTGGAGGCGGGAGTCCCGACTACGAGCAGTACTTC	CASSFGGGSPDYEQYF
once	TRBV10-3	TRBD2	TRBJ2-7	TGTGCCATCATGGGGACTAGCGGAGACTCCTACGAGCAGTACTTC	CAIMGTSGDSYEQYF
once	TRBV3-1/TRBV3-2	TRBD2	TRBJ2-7	TGTGCCAGCAGCCACGGACTAGCGGGCCGCTCCTACGAGCAGTACTTC	CASSHGLAGRSYEQYF
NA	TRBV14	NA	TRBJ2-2	TGTGCCAGCAGCCAATCCGCCGGGGAGCTGTTTTTT	CASSQSAGELFF
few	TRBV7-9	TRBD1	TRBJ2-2	TGTGCCGGAAGGGGGACAGGGAACACCGGGGAGCTGTTTTTT	CAGRGTGNTGELFF
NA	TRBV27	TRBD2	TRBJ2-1	TGTGCCAGCAGCCAACCGGGACTAGGAGTAGAGGAGCAGTTCTTC	CASSQPGLGVEEQFF
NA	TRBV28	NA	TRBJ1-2	TGTGCCAGCAGTTCCCTTGGGGGGGTGTATGGCTACACCTTC	CASSSLGGVYGYTF